These T cell receptor beta chains were read from a single sample in a study. TCRdb independently ran MiXCR on the 5' RACE reads; one entry per CDR3 protein. This sample has tens of thousands of distinct CDR3 sequences, with about 20% found just once. The sequencing input was Tregs sorted from blood. The receptors stem from a female donor with breast cancer. CDR3s include the opening cysteine and the closing phenylalanine or tryptophan. A D gene is named only where the DNA matches it firmly. Clone size is shown for a subset of rows, as once, few, many or a class of expanded clone.

j_gene,v_gene,d_gene,abundance,CDR3nt,CDR3aa
TRBJ2-7,TRBV20-1,TRBD2,few,TGCAGTGCTAGAATTGATGGGACTAGCGGCTACGAGCAGTACTTC,CSARIDGTSGYEQYF
TRBJ2-1,TRBV5-1,-,few,TGCGCCAGCAGCTACCTCCGGGACGGGTACAATGAGCAGTTCTTC,CASSYLRDGYNEQFF
TRBJ2-5,TRBV15,TRBD2,many,TGTGCCACCAGCAGGGGACTAGCGGGAGCTGGCGAGACCCAGTACTTC,CATSRGLAGAGETQYF
TRBJ2-7,TRBV7-8,TRBD2,few,TGTGCCAGCAGCTTAAAGGGACTAGCGGGAAGAAACTCCTACGAGCAGTACTTC,CASSLKGLAGRNSYEQYF
TRBJ2-7,TRBV6-5,TRBD1,few,TGTGCCAGCAGTCTGACAGGGGCCTACGAGCAGTACTTC,CASSLTGAYEQYF
TRBJ2-3,TRBV4-1,TRBD1,-,TGCGCCAGCAGCCATATCCGGGACAGTCTGTATACGCAGTATTTT,CASSHIRDSLYTQYF
TRBJ2-1,TRBV4-2,-,many,TGTGCCAGCAGCCAAGGACTCCCCTCCTACAATGAGCAGTTCTTC,CASSQGLPSYNEQFF
TRBJ1-1,TRBV7-9,-,few,TGTGCCAGCAGCTTGTCAGGGTTTAGCACTGAAGCTTTCTTT,CASSLSGFSTEAFF
TRBJ2-5,TRBV20-1,TRBD1,few,TGCAGTGCTAGAGATATACAGGGGACGGAGACCCAGTACTTC,CSARDIQGTETQYF
TRBJ2-4,TRBV9,-,many,TGTGCCAGCAGCGTAGGGGTCCAGGGGTATCCCAAAAACATTCAGTACTTC,CASSVGVQGYPKNIQYF
TRBJ2-1,TRBV28,-,many,TGTGCCAGCAGTCCTTTCGGGGTTGAGCAGTTCTTC,CASSPFGVEQFF
TRBJ2-2,TRBV5-6,TRBD2,-,TGTGCCAGCAGCTCCGCGACTAGCGGGTCTAGCGGGGAGCTGTTTTTT,CASSSATSGSSGELFF
TRBJ1-3,TRBV29-1,-,many,TGCAGCGTTGAAAAGGTTCGCAGCGCACGAGGCATATATTTT,CSVEKVRSARGIYF
TRBJ2-1,TRBV15,TRBD1,-,TGTGCCACGACCAGGGGGCGCGAAGGGAGGCAGTTCTTC,CATTRGREGRQFF
TRBJ2-3,TRBV7-2,TRBD2,-,TGTGCCAGCAGCCCCGGACTAGCAGTAGATACGCAGTATTTT,CASSPGLAVDTQYF
TRBJ1-1,TRBV10-3,-,many,TGTGCCATCAGTGACTTTGACAGGAACACTGAAGCTTTCTTT,CAISDFDRNTEAFF
TRBJ2-3,TRBV4-1,TRBD2,many,TGCGCCAGCAGCCAAGATCCCCCGGGGGGAACAGATACGCAGTATTTT,CASSQDPPGGTDTQYF
TRBJ2-7,TRBV7-9,-,few,TGTGCCAGCAGCCTTGAGAAGCGGTTCTACGAGCAGTACTTC,CASSLEKRFYEQYF
TRBJ2-3,TRBV28,-,few,TGTGCCAGCAGTTTGGGAAGGGTTGGAGATACGCAGTATTTT,CASSLGRVGDTQYF
TRBJ1-1,TRBV5-1,-,-,TGCGCCAGCAGCTTTTGGTCGGGTGGCACTGAAGCTTTCTTT,CASSFWSGGTEAFF
TRBJ2-3,TRBV5-4,TRBD2,few,TGTGCCAGCAGCTTCGGAACTAGCGGAGGCTTAGATACGCAGTATTTT,CASSFGTSGGLDTQYF
TRBJ2-3,TRBV27,-,-,TGTGCCAGCAGTCCGAAGTTCAGGTGGCGGAGCACAGATACGCAGTATTTT,CASSPKFRWRSTDTQYF
TRBJ1-1,TRBV11-2,-,-,TGTGCCAGCAGCTTGAGGCTTTCGGACACTGAAGCTTTCTTT,CASSLRLSDTEAFF
TRBJ2-1,TRBV7-3,TRBD2,-,TGTGCCAGCAGCTTAAGCGGGAGGGATGAGCAGTTCTTC,CASSLSGRDEQFF
TRBJ1-4,TRBV7-8,-,few,TGTGCCAGCAGCTTCGATGTCTCGACTAATGAAAAACTGTTTTTT,CASSFDVSTNEKLFF
TRBJ2-1,TRBV9,-,many,TGTGCCAGCAGCGTAGAAAATAGATACAATGAGCAGTTCTTC,CASSVENRYNEQFF
TRBJ2-1,TRBV7-8,-,-,TGTGCCAGCAGCTCACAGGGCTCCTACAATGAGCAGTTCTTC,CASSSQGSYNEQFF
TRBJ1-2,TRBV6-5,TRBD1,medium-sized,TGTGCCAGCAGTTACTCCGGACAGGGTGGGGGCTACACCTTC,CASSYSGQGGGYTF
TRBJ1-2,TRBV20-1,TRBD1,-,TGCAGTGCTAGAGATCCGGACAGGGAGGGAGATGGCTACACCTTC,CSARDPDREGDGYTF
TRBJ1-1,TRBV7-8,-,-,TGTGCCAGCAGCTTGTCGCGGGAGGGGAGAGAAGCTTTCTTT,CASSLSREGREAFF
TRBJ2-2,TRBV7-3,-,-,TGTGCCAGCAGCTTATTTCCCGGGTCGAACACCGGGGAGCTGTTTTTT,CASSLFPGSNTGELFF
TRBJ1-1,TRBV6-5,-,-,TGTACCAGCAGCCCCACGGGCCAGGGCACTGAAGCTTTCTTT,CTSSPTGQGTEAFF
TRBJ2-2,TRBV5-1,TRBD2,-,TGCGCCAGCAGCTTAACTAGCGGGATTAACACCGGGGAGCTGTTTTTT,CASSLTSGINTGELFF
TRBJ1-2,TRBV4-1,-,many,TGCGCCAGCAGCCCCCCCGGACGCCGCGGCACCTTC,CASSPPGRRGTF
TRBJ2-3,TRBV20-1,-,-,TGCAGTGCTAGAACGGGGCTCGCCAGCACAGATACGCAGTATTTT,CSARTGLASTDTQYF
TRBJ2-3,TRBV9,-,-,TGTGCCAGCAGCGGGAATGGGGCAGATACGCAGTATTTT,CASSGNGADTQYF
TRBJ1-2,TRBV4-3,-,-,TGCGCCAGCAGCCAAACACAGGGTTGGGGCTACACCTTC,CASSQTQGWGYTF
TRBJ2-7,TRBV9,-,-,TGTGCCAGCAGCGTAGATTACCGTTCCTACGAGCCGTACTTC,CASSVDYRSYEPYF
TRBJ2-1,TRBV6-1,TRBD2,-,TGTGCCAGCAGTGAAGCCCCCCTAGCGGTGGAGTTCTTC,CASSEAPLAVEFF
TRBJ2-5,TRBV7-9,-,few,TGTGCCAGCTCCGGGAGTGGAAGAGAGACCCAGTACTTC,CASSGSGRETQYF
TRBJ1-1,TRBV6-1,-,few,TGTGCCAGCCTAGGGGGTATTACTGAAGCTTTCTTT,CASLGGITEAFF
TRBJ1-1,TRBV29-1,-,few,TGCAGCGTTGCCAGGGACACTGAAGCTTTCTTT,CSVARDTEAFF
TRBJ2-3,TRBV24-1,-,-,TGTGCCACCAGTGATCCGGGAGCCGGGACAGCCTTCACAGATACGCAGTATTTT,CATSDPGAGTAFTDTQYF
TRBJ2-7,TRBV20-1,TRBD2,many,TGCAGTGCTAGACTAGCGGGGTACGAGCAGTACTTC,CSARLAGYEQYF
TRBJ2-3,TRBV15,-,few,TGTGCCACCAGTCCTTCAGGGGCCACAGATACGCAGTATTTT,CATSPSGATDTQYF
TRBJ1-3,TRBV27,-,-,TGTGCCAGCAGGTCGGGACGGAACTCTGGAAACACCATATATTTT,CASRSGRNSGNTIYF
TRBJ2-1,TRBV7-3,-,-,TGTGCCAGCAGCTTAAACGGTGGGGTCGGGACCCCCCCATTCTTC,CASSLNGGVGTPPFF
TRBJ2-3,TRBV9,-,many,TGTGCCAGCAGCGCAGGGCGAGATACGCAGTATTTT,CASSAGRDTQYF
TRBJ1-5,TRBV4-1,-,medium-sized,TGCGCCAGCAGCCAAGACAGGGGTCAGCCCCAGCATTTT,CASSQDRGQPQHF
TRBJ2-6,TRBV12-3/TRBV12-4,-,many,TGTGCCAGCAGTTTAGTAGGGACAACCTCTGGGGCCAACGTCCTGACTTTC,CASSLVGTTSGANVLTF
TRBJ2-7,TRBV9,-,-,TGTGCCAGCAGCGTAGGAATTGGAAGTGGGAACACTTACGAGCAGTACTTC,CASSVGIGSGNTYEQYF
TRBJ2-2,TRBV6-2/TRBV6-3,-,-,-,CASSSSRETGELFF
TRBJ2-7,TRBV20-1,TRBD2,-,TGCAGTGCCCGAGGGACTAGCGACTACGAGCAGTACTTC,CSARGTSDYEQYF
TRBJ2-1,TRBV6-5,-,many,TGTGCCAGCAGAGCATCGGAGCGTTCCTACAATGAGCAGTTCTTC,CASRASERSYNEQFF
TRBJ1-5,TRBV7-3,TRBD1,few,TGTGCCAGCACCCCCGGGACAGGGGGCCATCAGCCCCAGCATTTT,CASTPGTGGHQPQHF
TRBJ2-3,TRBV7-9,-,-,TGTGCCAGCAGCCCCCAAATTCGGGGTTTTGTCACAGATACGCAGTATTTT,CASSPQIRGFVTDTQYF
TRBJ2-5,TRBV4-3,TRBD2,once,TGCGCCAGCAGCCCGGGGACTAGCGCTTTTATAAAGACCCAGTACTTC,CASSPGTSAFIKTQYF
TRBJ2-1,TRBV27,-,-,TGTGCCAGCAGCCCCGGGACATACAATGAGCAGTTCTTC,CASSPGTYNEQFF
TRBJ2-2,TRBV6-6,-,many,TGTGCCAGCAGTTACTTACCCGGGGAGCTGTTTTTT,CASSYLPGELFF